These 8 T cell receptor beta chains share one sample of origin, sequenced in a study of T cell repertoires in cytomegalovirus infection. Antigen specificity for these receptors is unknown. TCRdb reprocessed the reads via MiXCR and lists one record per CDR3 protein. The table includes 600,000 to 700,000 distinct CDR3 sequences, around 30% detected once. The sequencing used cultured PBMCs, collected from culture after CMV antigen stimulation. These receptors were obtained from a human donor in good health (CMV status not recorded). Some clones in this sample may be carry-over from other donors' samples.

This clonotype has a handful of counts. This chain connects TRBV7-9 to TRBJ2-7; D is uncertain. Germline lookup yields CDR1 SEHNR and CDR2 FQNEAQ (reference sequence). V was cut by 2 bases and J by 6 bases, with 11 bases left in between. This CDR3 is built from 13 residues. Here the CDR3 DNA reads TGTGCCAGCAGCTTAAGTAGAGCGTTCGAGCAGTACTTC. It is translated as CASSLSRAFEQYF.

This clonotype was counted ten times or more. The V and J genes are TRBV7-8 and TRBJ2-3, with 13 bases fitting TRBD2. Looked up from germline, CDR1 is SGHVS and CDR2 is FQNEAQ. The ends lost 0 bases at V and 2 bases at J; junction bases unmatched: 5. The CDR3 extends over 18 amino acids. Here the CDR3 reads CASSLARTSGGHTDTQYF. CDR3 DNA: TGTGCCAGCAGCTTAGCCCGGACTAGCGGGGGACACACAGATACGCAGTATTTT.

This clonotype appeared a few times. V usage is TRBV12-3 or TRBV12-4 and J usage is TRBJ2-7, with D perhaps TRBD2 (7 bases). CDR3 length: 14 residues. The V gene lost 6 bases and the J gene lost 0 bases, with 12 bases spanning the gap. CDR3 bases: TGTGCCAGCAGCCGGGGGGACAACTCCTACGAGCAGTACTTC. This encodes CASSRGDNSYEQYF.

The rearrangement uses TRBV7-8 and TRBJ1-6; D remains ambiguous. This CDR3 is 13 amino acids long. V was cut by 4 bases and J by 15 bases, with 16 bases left in between. CDR1 is SGHVS, CDR2 FQNEAQ, per germline. The CDR3 reads CASSSALPRSLHF. In DNA, the CDR3 is TGTGCCAGCAGCTCTGCTCTGCCCCGGAGCCTCCACTTT.

This clonotype was recorded many times. The chain carries TRBV7-2 and TRBJ2-3; D not resolved. CDR1 and CDR2 from the germline V gene are SGHTA and FQGNSA. The CDR3 totals 14 residues. Trimming shortened V by 5 bases and J by 1 base, and 10 bases separated the two germline ends. The CDR3 is CASSRIRGTDTQYF. DNA for the CDR3: TGTGCCAGCAGCCGAATTAGGGGCACAGATACGCAGTATTTT.

This clonotype was found many times. The chain links TRBV7-2 to TRBJ2-1, with 7 bases fitting TRBD2. This CDR3 comprises 14 residues. Unmatched junction bases numbered 4, after V lost 4 bases and J lost 4 bases. CDR1 and CDR2 from the germline V gene are SGHTA and FQGNSA. The CDR3 loop is CASSSLAAYNEQFF. The CDR3 coding sequence is TGTGCCAGCAGCTCCCTAGCGGCTTACAATGAGCAGTTCTTC.

The rearrangement joins TRBV7-2 to TRBJ2-3; a possible D gene is TRBD1 (5 bases). Germline V gene data show CDR1 as SGHTA and CDR2 as FQGNSA. Trimming took off 8 bases at V and 4 bases at J, with 13 bases between the two ends. The CDR3 has 13 residues. Here the CDR3 reads CASRTTGSDTQYF. The CDR3 nucleotides read TGTGCCAGCCGGACCACAGGTTCAGATACGCAGTATTTT.

This clonotype was seen more than once but under ten times. The genes are TRBV18 and TRBJ2-5; 7 bases match TRBD1. CDR1 is KGHSH, CDR2 LQKENI, per germline. Losses at the gene ends were 5 bases for V and 8 bases for J; bases not matched to a gene: 14. The CDR3 loop spans 15 amino acids. CDR3 region: CASSSAGTERGTQYF. CDR3 in DNA: TGTGCCAGCTCATCGGCCGGGACAGAAAGAGGAACCCAGTACTTC.